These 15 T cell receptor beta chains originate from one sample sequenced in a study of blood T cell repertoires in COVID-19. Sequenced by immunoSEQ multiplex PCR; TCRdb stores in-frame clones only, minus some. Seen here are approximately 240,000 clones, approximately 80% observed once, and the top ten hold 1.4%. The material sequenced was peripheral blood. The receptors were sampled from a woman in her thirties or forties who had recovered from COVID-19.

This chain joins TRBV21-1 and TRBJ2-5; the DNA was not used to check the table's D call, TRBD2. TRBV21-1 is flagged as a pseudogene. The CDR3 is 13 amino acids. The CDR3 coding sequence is TGTGCCAGCAGCAATACGGTCCAAGAGACCCAGTACTTC. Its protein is CASSNTVQETQYF.

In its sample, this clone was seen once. In nucleotides, the CDR3 is TGTGCCATCAGGGGGGGGGCTAATCAGCCCCAGCATTTT. It yields the protein CAIRGGANQPQHF. V gene TRBV10-3 combines with J gene TRBJ1-5, with TRBD1 as a possible D gene (6 bases). This CDR3 has 13 residues. V shed 6 bases and J shed 4 bases, with 10 bases lying between them. Germline values: CDR1 ENHRY, CDR2 SYGVKD.

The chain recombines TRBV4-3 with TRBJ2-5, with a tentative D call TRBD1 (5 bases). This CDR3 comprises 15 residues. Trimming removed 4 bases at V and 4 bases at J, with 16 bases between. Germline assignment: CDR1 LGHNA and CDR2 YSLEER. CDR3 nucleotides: TGCGCCAGCAGCCTATTGCAGGGTCCTCTAGAGACCCAGTACTTC. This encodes CASSLLQGPLETQYF.

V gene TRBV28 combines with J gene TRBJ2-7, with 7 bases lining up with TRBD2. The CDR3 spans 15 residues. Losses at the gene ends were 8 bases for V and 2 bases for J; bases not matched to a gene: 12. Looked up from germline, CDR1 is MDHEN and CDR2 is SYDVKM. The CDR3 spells CASRGEGLPAYEQYF. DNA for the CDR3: TGTGCCAGCCGGGGGGAAGGACTACCTGCCTACGAGCAGTACTTC.

The CDR3 DNA reads as TGTGCCAGCAGCCAGGGGGACAGGTCCAATCAGCCCCAGCATTTT. Its translation: CASSQGDRSNQPQHF. The rearrangement joins TRBV3-1 (or the pseudogene TRBV3-2) to TRBJ1-5; 8 nucleotides agree with TRBD1. This CDR3 has 15 amino acids. The V segment lost 3 bases and the J segment 3 bases; nucleotides outside the gene matches: 4. Per the germline V gene, CDR1 is LGHDT and CDR2 is YNNKEL (reference sequence).

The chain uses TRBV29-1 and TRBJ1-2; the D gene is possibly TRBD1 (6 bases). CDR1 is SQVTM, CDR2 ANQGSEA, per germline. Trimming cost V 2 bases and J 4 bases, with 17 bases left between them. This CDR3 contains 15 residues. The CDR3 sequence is CSVEKGGGIAYGYTF. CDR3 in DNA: TGCAGCGTTGAAAAGGGGGGAGGGATCGCCTATGGCTACACCTTC.

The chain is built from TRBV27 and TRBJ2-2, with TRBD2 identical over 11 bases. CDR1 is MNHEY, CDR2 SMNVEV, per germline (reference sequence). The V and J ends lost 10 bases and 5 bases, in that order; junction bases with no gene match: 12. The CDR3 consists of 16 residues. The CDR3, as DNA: TGTGCCAACCGTAGCGGGGGGGCCGGAAGGACCGGGGAGCTGTTTTTT. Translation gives CANRSGGAGRTGELFF.

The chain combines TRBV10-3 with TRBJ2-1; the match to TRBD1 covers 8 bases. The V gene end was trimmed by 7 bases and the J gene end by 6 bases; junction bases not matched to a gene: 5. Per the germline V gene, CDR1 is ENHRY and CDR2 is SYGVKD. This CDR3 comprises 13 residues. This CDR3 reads CAITLGQGNEQFF. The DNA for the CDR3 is TGTGCCATCACTTTAGGACAGGGCAATGAGCAGTTCTTC.

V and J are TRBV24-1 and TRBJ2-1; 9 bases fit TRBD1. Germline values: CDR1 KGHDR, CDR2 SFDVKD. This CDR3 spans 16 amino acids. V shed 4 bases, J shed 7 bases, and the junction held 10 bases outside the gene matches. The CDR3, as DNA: TGTGCCACCAGTGACTCGGGACAGGGAGGGAGGAATGAGCAGTTCTTC. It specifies CATSDSGQGGRNEQFF.

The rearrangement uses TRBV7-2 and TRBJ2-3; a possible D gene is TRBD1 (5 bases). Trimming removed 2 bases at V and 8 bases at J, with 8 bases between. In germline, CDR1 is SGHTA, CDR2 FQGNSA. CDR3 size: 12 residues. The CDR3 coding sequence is TGTGCCAGCAGCTTACCCCAGGGTACGCAGTATTTT. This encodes CASSLPQGTQYF.

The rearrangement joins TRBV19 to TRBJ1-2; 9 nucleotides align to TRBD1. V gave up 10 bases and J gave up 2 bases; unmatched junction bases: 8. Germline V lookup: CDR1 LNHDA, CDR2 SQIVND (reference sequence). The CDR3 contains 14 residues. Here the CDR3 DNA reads TGTGCCACTTCCTCCGGGACAGGGAACTATGGCTACACCTTC. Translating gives CATSSGTGNYGYTF.

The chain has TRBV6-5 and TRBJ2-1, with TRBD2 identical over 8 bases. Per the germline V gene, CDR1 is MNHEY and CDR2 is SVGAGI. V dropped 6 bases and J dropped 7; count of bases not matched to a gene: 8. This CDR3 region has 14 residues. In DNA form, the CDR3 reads TGTGCCAGCAGCACCGGGGGGGCCGGGAATGAGCAGTTCTTC. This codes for CASSTGGAGNEQFF.

This CDR3 is CASSEDVSRETQYF. The CDR3 DNA reads TGTGCCAGCAGTGAAGATGTTAGTCGTGAGACCCAGTACTTC. The chain is built from TRBV2 and TRBJ2-5; unclear D gene. The V and J ends lost 1 base and 5 bases respectively, with 11 bases between them. The CDR3 consists of 14 residues. Germline CDR1 and CDR2: SNHLY and FYNNEI.

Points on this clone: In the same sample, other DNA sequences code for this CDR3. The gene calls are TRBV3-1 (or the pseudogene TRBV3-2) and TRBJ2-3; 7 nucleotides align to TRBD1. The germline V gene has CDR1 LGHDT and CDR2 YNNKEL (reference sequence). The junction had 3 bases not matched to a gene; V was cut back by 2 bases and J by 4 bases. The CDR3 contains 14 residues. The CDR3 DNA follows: TGTGCCAGCAGCCAAAGACAGGGACCAGATACGCAGTATTTT. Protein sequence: CASSQRQGPDTQYF.

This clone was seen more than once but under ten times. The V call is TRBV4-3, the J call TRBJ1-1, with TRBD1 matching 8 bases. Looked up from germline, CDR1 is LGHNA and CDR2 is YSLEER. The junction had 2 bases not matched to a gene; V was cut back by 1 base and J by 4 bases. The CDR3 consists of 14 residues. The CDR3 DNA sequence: TGCGCCAGCAGCCAAGTTACAGGGGGCACTGAAGCTTTCTTT. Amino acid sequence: CASSQVTGGTEAFF.